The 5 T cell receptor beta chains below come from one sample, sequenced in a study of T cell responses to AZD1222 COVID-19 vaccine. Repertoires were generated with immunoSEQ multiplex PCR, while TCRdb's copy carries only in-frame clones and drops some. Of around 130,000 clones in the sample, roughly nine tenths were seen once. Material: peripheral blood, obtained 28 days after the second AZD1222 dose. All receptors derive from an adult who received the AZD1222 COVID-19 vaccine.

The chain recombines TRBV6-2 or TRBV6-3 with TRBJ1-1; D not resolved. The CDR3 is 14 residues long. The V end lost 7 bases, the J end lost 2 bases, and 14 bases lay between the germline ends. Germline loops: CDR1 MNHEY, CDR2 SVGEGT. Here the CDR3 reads CASTPGLRNTEAFF. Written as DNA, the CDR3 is TGTGCCAGCACCCCAGGACTTCGTAACACTGAAGCTTTCTTT.

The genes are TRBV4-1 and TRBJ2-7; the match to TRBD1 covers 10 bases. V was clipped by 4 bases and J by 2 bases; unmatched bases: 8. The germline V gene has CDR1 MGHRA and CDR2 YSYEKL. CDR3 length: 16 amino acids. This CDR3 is CASSLIPGQGAYEQYF. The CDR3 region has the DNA TGCGCCAGCAGCCTAATACCTGGACAGGGGGCCTACGAGCAGTACTTC.

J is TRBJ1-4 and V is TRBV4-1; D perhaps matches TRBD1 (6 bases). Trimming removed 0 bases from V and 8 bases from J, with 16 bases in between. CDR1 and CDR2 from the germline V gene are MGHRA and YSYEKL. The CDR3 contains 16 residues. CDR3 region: CASSQDKQGGYEKLFF. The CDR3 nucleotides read TGCGCCAGCAGCCAAGATAAACAGGGAGGATACGAAAAACTGTTTTTT.

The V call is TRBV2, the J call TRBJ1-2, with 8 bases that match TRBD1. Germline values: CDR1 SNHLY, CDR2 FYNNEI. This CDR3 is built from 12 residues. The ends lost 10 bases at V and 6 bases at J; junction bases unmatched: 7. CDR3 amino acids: CATRSTGDGYTF. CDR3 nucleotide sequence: TGTGCCACCCGGTCGACAGGGGATGGCTACACCTTC.

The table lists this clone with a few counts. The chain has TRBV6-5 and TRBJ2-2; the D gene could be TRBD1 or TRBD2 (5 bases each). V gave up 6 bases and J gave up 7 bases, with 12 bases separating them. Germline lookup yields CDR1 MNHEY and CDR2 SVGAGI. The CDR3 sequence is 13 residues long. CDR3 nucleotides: TGTGCCAGCAGCCTACTGGGGGACGGGGAGCTGTTTTTT. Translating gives CASSLLGDGELFF.